This entry is about one T cell receptor beta chain. This specimen belongs to a study of T-cell reconstitution after alpha-beta-depleted transplantation in children. Unique molecular identifiers tagged the TCRbeta library. Via MiXCR, TCRdb re-called the PCR reads, giving one row per CDR3 protein. Among some 490,000 distinct CDR3 sequences listed, around 13% were seen once. There are 21 residues in the CDR3. Trimming at V came to 6 bases and at J to 0 bases, leaving 25 bases not matched to a gene. CDR1 and CDR2 from the germline V gene are SGHAT and FQDESV (reference sequence). This sample comprised PBMCs from the stem cell graft donor, obtained from the stem cell graft. The V gene is TRBV11-1, the J gene TRBJ2-7; 8 bases agree with TRBD2. The TCR originated in a human donor who donated a stem cell graft to a child with combined immunodeficiency. The CDR3 here is CASSPPSPLAVPGGPSYEQYF. The CDR3 DNA reads TGTGCCAGCAGTCCGCCCAGTCCCCTAGCTGTACCGGGAGGGCCCTCCTACGAGCAGTACTTC.